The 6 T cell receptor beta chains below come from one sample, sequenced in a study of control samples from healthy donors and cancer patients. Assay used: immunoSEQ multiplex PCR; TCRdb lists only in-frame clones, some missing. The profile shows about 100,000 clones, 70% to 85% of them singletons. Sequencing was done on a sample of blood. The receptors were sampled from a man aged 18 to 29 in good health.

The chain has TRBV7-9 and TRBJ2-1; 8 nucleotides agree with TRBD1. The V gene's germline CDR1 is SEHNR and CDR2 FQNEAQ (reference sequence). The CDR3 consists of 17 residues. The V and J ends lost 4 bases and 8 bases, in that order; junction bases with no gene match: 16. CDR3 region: CASSYTNHLTGVDEQFF. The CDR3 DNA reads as TGTGCCAGCAGCTATACTAACCACCTGACAGGGGTCGATGAGCAGTTCTTC.

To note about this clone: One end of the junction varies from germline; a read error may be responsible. This CDR3 reads CATSPLRAGLF. Written as DNA, the CDR3 is TGTGCCACCAGCCCTCTGAGGGCAGGCCTCTTC. The V gene is TRBV15, the J gene TRBJ1-2; D call uncertain. CDR3 length: 11 amino acids. Germline V gene sequence: CDR1 LNHNV, CDR2 YYDKDF (reference sequence).

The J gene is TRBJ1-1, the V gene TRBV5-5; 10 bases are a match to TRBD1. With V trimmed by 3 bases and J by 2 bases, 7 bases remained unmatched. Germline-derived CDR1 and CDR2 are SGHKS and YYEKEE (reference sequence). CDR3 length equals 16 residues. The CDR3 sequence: CASSSWRQGANTEAFF. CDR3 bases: TGTGCCAGCAGCTCCTGGAGACAGGGGGCAAACACTGAAGCTTTCTTT. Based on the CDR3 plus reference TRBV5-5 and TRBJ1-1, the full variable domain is DAGVTQSPTHLIKTRGQQVTLRCSPISGHKSVSWYQQVLGQGPQFIFQYYEKEERGRGNFPDRFSARQFPNYSSELNVNALLLGDSALYLCASSSWRQGANTEAFFGQGTRLTVV.

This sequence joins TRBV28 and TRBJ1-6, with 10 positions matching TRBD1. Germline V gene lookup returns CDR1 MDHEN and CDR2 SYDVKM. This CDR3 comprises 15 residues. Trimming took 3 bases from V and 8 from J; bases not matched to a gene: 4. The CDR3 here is CASSLDRGFYSPLHF. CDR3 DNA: TGTGCCAGCAGTTTGGACAGGGGGTTTTATTCACCCCTCCACTTT.

CDR3 nucleotide sequence: TGTGCCAGCTCACGGTCCGCTGTCTCCTACGAGCAGTACTTC. This sequence encodes CASSRSAVSYEQYF. The chain employs TRBV18 and TRBJ2-7; D ambiguous. Germline CDR1 is KGHSH and CDR2 is LQKENI. CDR3 length: 14 residues. Trimming left V 4 bases short and J 0 bases short, with 10 bases between.

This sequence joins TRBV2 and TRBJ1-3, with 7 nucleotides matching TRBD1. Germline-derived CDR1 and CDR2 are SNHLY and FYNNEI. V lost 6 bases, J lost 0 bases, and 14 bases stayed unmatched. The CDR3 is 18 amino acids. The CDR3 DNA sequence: TGTGCCAGCAGCGCGGGGACAGTACGGACAAGCTCTGGAAACACCATATATTTT. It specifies CASSAGTVRTSSGNTIYF.